One and the same sample provided the 19 T cell receptor beta chains below, sequenced in a study of blood T cell repertoires in COVID-19. The protocol was immunoSEQ multiplex PCR, while the TCRdb copy is restricted to in-frame clones and leaves out a portion. The sample lists about 27,000 clones, roughly 83% occurring once. Sequencing was carried out using peripheral blood. These receptors were collected from a man in his sixties or seventies with active COVID-19.

The rearrangement links TRBV7-9 to TRBJ2-7, with 9 nucleotides matching TRBD1. The V and J ends lost 5 bases and 1 base, in that order; junction bases with no gene match: 6. The CDR3 runs 15 residues. Germline CDR1 reads SEHNR; CDR2 reads FQNEAQ (reference sequence). CDR3 protein: CASSHRDRASYEQYF. The CDR3 DNA follows: TGTGCCAGCAGCCACAGGGACAGGGCGTCCTACGAGCAGTACTTC.

This clone appeared a few times. The chain joins TRBV5-4 to TRBJ2-7; 13 positions agree with TRBD2. Germline values: CDR1 SGHNT, CDR2 YYREEE (reference sequence). The trim removed 4 bases at V and 7 bases at J, leaving 5 bases unmatched. The CDR3 consists of 14 residues. CDR3 sequence reads: CASSTQTSGREQYF. The CDR3 region has the DNA TGTGCCAGCAGCACCCAGACTAGCGGGAGGGAGCAGTACTTC.

With respect to this clone: One junction end does not reproduce the germline sequence, and a read error may be involved. This chain connects TRBV7-7 to TRBJ2-3, with TRBD1 as a possible D gene (6 bases). Germline V gene data show CDR1 as SSHAT and CDR2 as FNYEAQ (reference sequence). The CDR3 runs 15 residues. CDR3 protein: CASSPGHLSTDTQYF. In DNA form, the CDR3 reads TGTGCTAGCAGCCCGGGACACCTTAGCACAGATACGCAGTATTTT.

CDR3 residues: CASSFSSGQGLEAFF. The CDR3 region has the DNA TGTGCCAGCAGCTTCAGTTCCGGACAGGGCCTCGAAGCTTTCTTT. The chain has TRBV11-1 and TRBJ1-1; 8 bases align to TRBD1. The V gene's germline CDR1 is SGHAT and CDR2 FQDESV (reference sequence). The CDR3 is 15 amino acids. Germline trimming cut 3 bases from V and 8 bases from J; bases unmatched to any gene: 11. Supplemented by reference TRBV11-1 and TRBJ1-1, the full variable domain reads EAEVAQSPRYKITEKSQAVAFWCDPISGHATLYWYRQILGQGPELLVQFQDESVVDDSQLPKDRFSAERLKGVDSTLKIQPAELGDSAMYLCASSFSSGQGLEAFFGQGTRLTVV.

The CDR3 bases are TGTGCCAGCAGCTTCAAGAGTGAAGCTTTCTTT. It is translated as CASSFKSEAFF. V and J are TRBV5-6 and TRBJ1-1; no clear D gene. The CDR3 runs to 11 residues. V lost 2 bases to trimming and J lost 7 bases, with 6 bases between them. CDR1 and CDR2 (germline): SGHDT, YYEEEE.

The chain has TRBV6-5 and TRBJ1-1, with 8 positions matching TRBD1. This CDR3 comprises 14 residues. The germline V gene encodes CDR1 MNHEY and CDR2 SVGAGI. V was clipped by 5 bases and J by 0 bases; unmatched bases: 2. The CDR3 sequence: CASSRTGMNTEAFF. CDR3 bases: TGTGCCAGCAGTCGGACAGGGATGAACACTGAAGCTTTCTTT.

This chain uses TRBV11-2 with TRBJ1-2, with D possibly matching TRBD1 (5 bases). The germline V gene encodes CDR1 SGHAT and CDR2 FQNNGV. The CDR3 has 14 residues. Trimming shortened V by 3 bases and J by 3 bases, and 11 bases separated the two germline ends. CDR3 protein: CASSFPGWDYGYTF. The CDR3 bases are TGTGCCAGCAGCTTTCCAGGGTGGGACTATGGCTACACCTTC.

The chain has TRBV6-5 and TRBJ2-1; D is undetermined. The CDR3 runs 13 residues. Trimming removed 2 bases at V and 8 bases at J, with 10 bases between. Germline values: CDR1 MNHEY, CDR2 SVGAGI. The CDR3 here is CASSYRGIHEQFF. The CDR3, as DNA: TGTGCCAGCAGTTACCGCGGTATTCATGAGCAGTTCTTC.

The J gene is TRBJ1-5, the V gene TRBV2, with 7 bases identical to TRBD1. Germline V gene sequence: CDR1 SNHLY, CDR2 FYNNEI. The CDR3 is 14 residues long. The junction had 7 bases not matched to a gene; V was cut back by 6 bases and J by 5 bases. The CDR3 sequence is CASSGGQTYQPQHF. As DNA, the CDR3 is TGTGCCAGCAGCGGGGGACAGACATATCAGCCCCAGCATTTT.

This rearrangement joins TRBV28 to TRBJ1-1; TRBD1 matches at 8 bases. The V gene's germline CDR1 is MDHEN and CDR2 SYDVKM. The CDR3 length is 15 residues. With 2 bases clipped from V and 0 bases from J, the junction kept 2 bases outside the gene matches. The CDR3 sequence: CASSLRTGMNTEAFF. The CDR3 DNA is TGTGCCAGCAGTTTACGGACAGGGATGAACACTGAAGCTTTCTTT.

The chain couples TRBV28 to TRBJ2-2; D may be TRBD2 (6 bases). Trimming left V 3 bases short and J 7 bases short, with 18 bases between. The germline V gene has CDR1 MDHEN and CDR2 SYDVKM. CDR3 length: 16 amino acids. CDR3 amino acids: CASSFPLRESVGELFF. The CDR3 bases are TGTGCCAGCAGTTTCCCGCTACGGGAGTCGGTCGGGGAGCTGTTTTTT.

The CDR3 DNA follows: TGTGCCAGCAGTCCACCGGGACTAGCGGAGTTCCAAGAGACCCAGTACTTC. Residues: CASSPPGLAEFQETQYF. The rearrangement uses TRBV6-2 or TRBV6-3 and TRBJ2-5, with 11 bases that match TRBD2. Germline CDR1 and CDR2: MNHEY and SVGEGT. V trimming: 5 bases; J trimming: 1 base; junction bases outside the gene matches: 9. The CDR3 covers 17 residues.

The J gene is TRBJ2-3, the V gene TRBV15; TRBD2 aligns across 8 bases. Germline V CDR1 and CDR2: LNHNV, YYDKDF (reference sequence). Losses at the gene ends were 6 bases for V and 7 bases for J; bases not matched to a gene: 12. The CDR3 has 15 residues. For the CDR3, the DNA is TGTGCCACCAGTGGGGACGGGAGGGGTTCTAATACGCAGTATTTT. The encoded protein is CATSGDGRGSNTQYF.

This clone is termed medium-sized. The genes are TRBV11-2 and TRBJ2-7, with D uncertain. V shed 1 base and J shed 1 base, with 5 bases lying between them. There are 13 residues in the CDR3. CDR1 and CDR2 from the germline V gene are SGHAT and FQNNGV. CDR3 DNA: TGTGCCAGCAGCTTAGGAGGTTCCTACGAGCAGTACTTC. This gives the protein CASSLGGSYEQYF.

The chain carries TRBV19 and TRBJ2-1; 7 bases agree with TRBD2. This CDR3 contains 13 residues. Germline lookup yields CDR1 LNHDA and CDR2 SQIVND (reference sequence). J was trimmed by 4 bases and V by 7 bases; bases with no gene match: 4. This chain's CDR3 is CASIGREYNEQFF. Written as DNA, the CDR3 is TGTGCCAGTATCGGGCGGGAGTACAATGAGCAGTTCTTC.

V is TRBV7-9 and J is TRBJ2-3; no definite D call. Germline CDR1 SEHNR, CDR2 FQNEAQ (reference sequence). This CDR3 has 15 amino acids. Trimming pared 5 bases from V and 6 bases from J, leaving 18 bases between. The chain's CDR3 is CASSTDAKSGDTQYF. DNA for the CDR3: TGTGCCAGCAGCACGGATGCCAAATCAGGTGATACGCAGTATTTT.

This rearrangement joins TRBV10-2 to TRBJ2-2; a possible D gene is TRBD1 (5 bases). Trimming shortened V by 6 bases and J by 6 bases, and 8 bases separated the two germline ends. Germline CDR1 is WSHSY and CDR2 is SAAADI. This CDR3 spans 12 amino acids. CDR3 in DNA: TGCGCCAGCAGGCAGGGATCCGGGGAGCTGTTTTTT. Its protein is CASRQGSGELFF.

The rearrangement links TRBV28 to TRBJ1-1, with D perhaps matching TRBD1 (5 bases). Germline V gene sequence: CDR1 MDHEN, CDR2 SYDVKM. The CDR3 extends over 15 amino acids. The V and J ends lost 1 base and 1 base respectively, with 10 bases between them. CDR3 amino acids: CASSLLDSKNTEAFF. CDR3 DNA: TGTGCCAGCAGTTTATTAGACAGCAAGAACACTGAAGCTTTCTTT. Together with reference TRBV28 and TRBJ1-1, the CDR3 gives the full variable domain: DVKVTQSSRYLVKRTGEKVFLECVQDMDHENMFWYRQDPGLGLRLIYFSYDVKMKEKGDIPEGYSVSREKKERFSLILESASTNQTSMYLCASSLLDSKNTEAFFGQGTRLTVV.

This chain joins TRBV6-1 and TRBJ1-3, with TRBD1 as a possible D gene (6 bases). This CDR3 is built from 16 residues. Per germline, CDR1 MNHNS and CDR2 SASEGT. The V and J ends lost 2 bases and 0 bases respectively, with 11 bases between them. The CDR3 spells CASSEPGQPSGNTIYF. As DNA, the CDR3 is TGTGCCAGCAGTGAACCGGGACAACCCTCTGGAAACACCATATATTTT.